These 25 T cell receptor beta chains were sequenced from one sample in a study of identifying expanded T cells in peripheral blood. Only in-frame clones appear in the TCRdb table, and some are missing; sequencing was by immunoSEQ multiplex PCR. The table shows around 94,000 clones, with 85% occurring only once. The sample taken for sequencing was blood. These receptors all come from a person aged 18 to 69 in good health.

The chain combines TRBV10-3 with TRBJ2-5; 9 bases align to TRBD1. From germline, CDR1 is ENHRY and CDR2 SYGVKD. Germline trimming cut 6 bases from V and 4 bases from J; bases unmatched to any gene: 3. The length of the CDR3 is 13 residues. The CDR3 reads CAIRGQGGETQYF. In nucleotides, the CDR3 is TGTGCCATCAGGGGACAGGGCGGAGAGACCCAGTACTTC.

This clone was detected only once. V and J are TRBV14 and TRBJ1-1; TRBD1 might be the D (6 bases). This CDR3 has 16 amino acids. Deletions cut 4 bases from V and 3 bases from J, with 18 bases between. Germline CDR1 SGHDN, CDR2 FVKESK. CDR3 region: CASSRTGLRRDTEAFF. As DNA, the CDR3 is TGTGCCAGCAGCCGTACAGGGCTTAGGAGGGACACTGAAGCTTTCTTT.

The chain carries TRBV19 and TRBJ1-1; maybe TRBD1 (5 bases). V was pared by 7 bases and J by 0 bases, with 18 bases between. Germline CDR1 and CDR2: LNHDA and SQIVND (reference sequence). This CDR3 has 16 amino acids. The CDR3 DNA reads as TGTGCCAGTAATAGTGATGGGGGTAAAATGAACACTGAAGCTTTCTTT. This encodes CASNSDGGKMNTEAFF.

This clone came up once. This sequence joins TRBV5-1 and TRBJ2-5, with 8 bases fitting TRBD1. There are 18 residues in the CDR3. Germline-derived CDR1 and CDR2 are SGHRS and YFSETQ. J was trimmed by 0 bases and V by 1 base; bases with no gene match: 11. For the CDR3, the DNA is TGCGCCAGCAGCTTGCTGGGGGGCAGGGGGCTTTACCAAGAGACCCAGTACTTC. Protein: CASSLLGGRGLYQETQYF.

This CDR3 reads CASSLYLQAFF. CDR3 DNA sequence: TGTGCCAGCAGCTTATATTTACAAGCTTTCTTT. V usage is TRBV7-2 and J usage is TRBJ1-1; D gene uncertain. V lost 2 bases to trimming and J lost 9 bases, with 7 bases between them. In germline, CDR1 is SGHTA, CDR2 FQGNSA. This CDR3 contains 11 residues.

The chain combines TRBV5-1 with TRBJ2-2; D is perhaps TRBD2 (5 bases). CDR1 SGHRS and CDR2 YFSETQ come from the germline V gene. The V and J ends lost 4 bases and 5 bases respectively, with 15 bases between them. The CDR3 sequence is 15 residues long. The CDR3 loop reads CASSTGPSSTGELFF. The CDR3 DNA reads as TGCGCCAGCAGCACCGGCCCTAGCTCGACCGGGGAGCTGTTTTTT.

This chain uses TRBV5-1 with TRBJ1-1; 10 bases are a match to TRBD1. V trimming: 3 bases; J trimming: 4 bases; junction bases outside the gene matches: 6. The CDR3 contains 15 residues. In germline, CDR1 is SGHRS, CDR2 YFSETQ. CDR3 protein: CASSWRGQGSTEAFF. CDR3 nucleotides: TGCGCCAGCAGCTGGAGGGGACAGGGGAGCACTGAAGCTTTCTTT. Using reference TRBV5-1 and TRBJ1-1 for the parts outside the CDR3, the full variable domain is KAGVTQTPRYLIKTRGQQVTLSCSPISGHRSVSWYQQTPGQGLQFLFEYFSETQRNKGNFPGRFSGRQFSNSRSEMNVSTLELGDSALYLCASSWRGQGSTEAFFGQGTRLTVV.

This chain connects TRBV4-3 to TRBJ1-3; 7 bases are shared with TRBD1. CDR3 length equals 15 residues. Per the germline V gene, CDR1 is LGHNA and CDR2 is YSLEER. Trimming cost V 1 base and J 8 bases; bases outside gene matches: 8. The CDR3 nucleotides are TGCGCCAGCAGCCAAGTGGTAGGGGGCCTAGACACCATATATTTT. This translates into CASSQVVGGLDTIYF.

The chain links TRBV11-2 to TRBJ1-1; D is perhaps TRBD1 (5 bases). The CDR3 sequence is 16 residues long. Germline-derived CDR1 and CDR2 are SGHAT and FQNNGV. Deletions cut 7 bases from V and 3 bases from J, with 21 bases between. The DNA for the CDR3 is TGTGCCAGCACCCTACTCTCGGCTCCGGGGCACACTGAAGCTTTCTTT. It encodes CASTLLSAPGHTEAFF.

The chain uses TRBV29-1 and TRBJ1-2; 8 bases are shared with TRBD1. V shed 0 bases, J shed 7 bases, and the junction held 10 bases outside the gene matches. The CDR3 is 15 amino acids. CDR1 is SQVTM and CDR2 is ANQGSEA in the germline V gene. CDR3 bases: TGCAGCGTTGAAGATCACCCTGGACAGGGTAGTGGCTACACCTTC. Translating it yields CSVEDHPGQGSGYTF.

This clone was observed a single time. This chain connects TRBV14 to TRBJ1-1; D gene unclear. Germline assignment: CDR1 SGHDN and CDR2 FVKESK. The V end lost 4 bases, the J end lost 0 bases, and 12 bases lay between the germline ends. The CDR3 totals 15 residues. This CDR3 is CASSPPWYVNTEAFF. The CDR3 nucleotides are TGTGCCAGCAGCCCCCCGTGGTACGTGAACACTGAAGCTTTCTTT. Together with reference TRBV14 and TRBJ1-1, the CDR3 gives the full variable domain: EAGVTQFPSHSVIEKGQTVTLRCDPISGHDNLYWYRRVMGKEIKFLLHFVKESKQDESGMPNNRFLAERTGGTYSTLKVQPAELEDSGVYFCASSPPWYVNTEAFFGQGTRLTVV.

The chain joins TRBV7-5 to TRBJ1-6; the table's D call, TRBD1, was not checked against the DNA. TRBV7-5 is a listed pseudogene. The CDR3 extends over 15 amino acids. CDR3 region: CASSLPTGVNSPLHF. The CDR3 DNA reads as TGTGCCAGCAGCTTGCCCACAGGGGTCAATTCACCCCTCCACTTT.

The chain carries TRBV7-2 and TRBJ2-7; 7 nucleotides align to TRBD2. J was trimmed by 3 bases and V by 5 bases; bases with no gene match: 10. The CDR3 consists of 15 residues. Germline V gives CDR1 SGHTA, CDR2 FQGNSA. CDR3 sequence reads: CASSISAGSFYEQYF. The CDR3 nucleotides read TGTGCCAGCAGCATCTCAGCGGGGTCATTCTACGAGCAGTACTTC.

The V gene is TRBV12-5, the J gene TRBJ2-7, with D hard to call. This CDR3 contains 13 residues. With 1 base removed from V and 2 bases from J, the gap between germline ends came to 6 bases. Germline-derived CDR1 and CDR2 are LGHNT and FRNRAP. The CDR3: CASGLEETYEQYF. The CDR3 bases are TGTGCTAGTGGTTTGGAGGAAACCTACGAGCAGTACTTC.

The chain is built from TRBV4-3 and TRBJ1-5; D unclear. Trimming left V 0 bases short and J 4 bases short, with 7 bases between. Germline values: CDR1 LGHNA, CDR2 YSLEER. The CDR3 contains 14 residues. CDR3 DNA sequence: TGCGCCAGCAGCCAAGATATCGGGAATCAGCCCCAGCATTTT. It codes for CASSQDIGNQPQHF.

The chain carries TRBV11-2 and TRBJ1-5, with D uncertain. Germline V gene lookup returns CDR1 SGHAT and CDR2 FQNNGV. Trimming pared 2 bases from V and 0 bases from J, leaving 5 bases between. This CDR3 comprises 14 residues. CDR3 in amino acids: CASSLQGSNQPQHF. The CDR3, as DNA: TGTGCCAGCAGCTTACAAGGTAGCAATCAGCCCCAGCATTTT.

The V gene is TRBV5-5, the J gene TRBJ1-2; D might be TRBD1 (5 bases). The CDR3 extends over 17 amino acids. From germline, CDR1 is SGHKS and CDR2 YYEKEE (reference sequence). Trimming removed 6 bases from V and 5 bases from J, with 26 bases in between. CDR3 DNA: TGTGCCAGCACCCGTTGGGGAATGGGGGAGGATCGGTATGGCTACACCTTC. Its translation: CASTRWGMGEDRYGYTF.

The rearrangement uses TRBV2 and TRBJ2-1; 10 bases are a match to TRBD1. Trimming cost V 7 bases and J 6 bases; bases outside gene matches: 9. The germline V gene encodes CDR1 SNHLY and CDR2 FYNNEI. The CDR3 loop spans 15 amino acids. The chain's CDR3 is CASNGQGGSPNEQFF. Here the CDR3 DNA reads TGTGCCAGCAACGGACAGGGGGGGTCCCCCAATGAGCAGTTCTTC. Together with reference TRBV2 and TRBJ2-1, the CDR3 gives the full variable domain: EPEVTQTPSHQVTQMGQEVILRCVPISNHLYFYWYRQILGQKVEFLVSFYNNEISEKSEIFDDQFSVERPDGSNFTLKIRSTKLEDSAMYFCASNGQGGSPNEQFFGPGTRLTVL.

This clone was counted once. The chain has TRBV7-8 and TRBJ1-1; 10 bases are a match to TRBD1. CDR1 and CDR2 from the germline V gene are SGHVS and FQNEAQ. Losses at the gene ends were 5 bases for V and 2 bases for J; bases not matched to a gene: 8. The CDR3 is 16 amino acids. The CDR3 region is CASSTRDRGSNTEAFF. The CDR3 nucleotides are TGTGCCAGCAGCACCCGGGACAGGGGAAGCAACACTGAAGCTTTCTTT.

This chain links TRBV10-1 with TRBJ2-1; 7 nucleotides line up with TRBD1. Germline CDR1 reads WNHNN; CDR2 reads SYGVQD (reference sequence). J lost 4 bases, V lost 3 bases, and 9 bases had no gene match. CDR3 length: 16 amino acids. The CDR3 sequence is CASSDRDSRGYNEQFF. CDR3 in DNA: TGCGCCAGCAGTGACAGGGACAGCCGGGGTTACAATGAGCAGTTCTTC.

The chain is built from TRBV19 and TRBJ1-4; D unresolved. The CDR3 is made up of 13 amino acids. Per germline, CDR1 LNHDA and CDR2 SQIVND (reference sequence). V dropped 9 bases and J dropped 7 bases, with 15 bases sitting between them. CDR3 nucleotide sequence: TGTGCCAGCCGCCGTTTTGGAAGTGAAAAACTGTTTTTT. Protein sequence: CASRRFGSEKLFF. Filled out from reference TRBV19 and TRBJ1-4, the complete variable domain reads DGGITQSPKYLFRKEGQNVTLSCEQNLNHDAMYWYRQDPGQGLRLIYYSQIVNDFQKGDIAEGYSVSREKKESFPLTVTSAQKNPTAFYLCASRRFGSEKLFFGSGTQLSVL.

CDR3 DNA: TGTGCCAGCAGGGTAGCAGGGACAGGGAACGAAAAACTGTTTTTT. Its protein product is CASRVAGTGNEKLFF. The gene calls are TRBV2 and TRBJ1-4; 9 nucleotides line up with TRBD1. V lost 6 bases to trimming and J lost 8 bases; unmatched junction nucleotides: 10. The germline CDR1 and CDR2 sequences are SNHLY and FYNNEI. This CDR3 is 15 amino acids long.

This rearrangement joins TRBV7-8 to TRBJ2-5; D might be TRBD1 or TRBD2, each matching 6 bases. This CDR3 has 15 residues. The V end lost 4 bases, the J end lost 3 bases, and 15 bases lay between the germline ends. Germline V gene sequence: CDR1 SGHVS, CDR2 FQNEAQ. The DNA of the CDR3 is TGTGCCAGCAGCTCCCAGACGGGGGCCAAAGAGACCCAGTACTTC. It translates to CASSSQTGAKETQYF.

CDR3 amino acids: CASSFETGLNTEAFF. DNA for the CDR3: TGCGCCAGCAGCTTTGAGACAGGCCTGAACACTGAAGCTTTCTTT. The chain couples TRBV5-1 to TRBJ1-1, with D possibly being TRBD1 (6 bases). V was shortened by 2 bases and J by 0 bases, with 11 bases between the two germline ends. The CDR3 totals 15 residues. Germline lookup yields CDR1 SGHRS and CDR2 YFSETQ.

The table lists this clone with a few counts. V and J are TRBV5-1 and TRBJ1-2, with D maybe TRBD1 (6 bases). Germline V gene lookup returns CDR1 SGHRS and CDR2 YFSETQ. V lost 5 bases to trimming and J lost 3 bases, with 14 bases between them. The CDR3 runs to 14 residues. The CDR3 coding sequence is TGCGCCAGCAGGGAACAGGGTGGTGACTATGGCTACACCTTC. Translation: CASREQGGDYGYTF.